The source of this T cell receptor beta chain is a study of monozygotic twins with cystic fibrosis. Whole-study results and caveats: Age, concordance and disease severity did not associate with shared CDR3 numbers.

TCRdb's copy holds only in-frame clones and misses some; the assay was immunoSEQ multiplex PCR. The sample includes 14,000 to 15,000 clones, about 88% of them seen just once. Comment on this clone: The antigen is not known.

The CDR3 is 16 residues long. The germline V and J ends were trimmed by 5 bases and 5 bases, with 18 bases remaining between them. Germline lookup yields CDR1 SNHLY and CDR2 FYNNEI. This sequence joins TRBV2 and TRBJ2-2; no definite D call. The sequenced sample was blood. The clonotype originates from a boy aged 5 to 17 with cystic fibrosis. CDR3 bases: TGTGCCAGCAGTAACACTCCGGGCCTTAGAACCGGGGAGCTGTTTTTT. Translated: CASSNTPGLRTGELFF.